This T cell receptor beta chain was sequenced in a study of T cell clonality in common variable immunodeficiency. From germline, CDR1 is LNHDA and CDR2 SQIVND (reference sequence). V dropped 6 bases and J dropped 5; count of bases not matched to a gene: 5. CDR3 size: 13 residues. Control and CVID samples contributed equal amounts of genomic DNA. Measured with immunoSEQ multiplex PCR; TCRdb has only the in-frame clones, and not every one. The sample includes about 52,000 clones, none of them occurring once. Concerning this clone itself: The missing CDR3 end, 3 residues past where the read stops, is filled in from the germline J gene.

The chain is built from TRBV19 and TRBJ1-1, with 8 bases that match TRBD1. The specimen sequenced was peripheral blood mononuclear cells. The TCR was taken from a person between 18 and 69 years old in good health. CDR3 sequence: CASRETGDTEAFF. Partial CDR3 DNA: TGTGCCAGTAGGGAGACAGGGGATACTGAA.